The sequence of this T cell receptor (beta chain) was determined in a study of spatial heterogeneity in lung cancer. On the study more broadly: Unique TCR and UMI combinations averaged more than ten appearances each in raw reads. Whole-study results and caveats: Whereas they appeared in blood less at follow-up, ubiquitous expanded tumor TCRs appeared there more at resection.

The V end lost 1 base, the J end lost 4 bases, and 8 bases lay between the germline ends. Germline CDR1 reads SGHRS; CDR2 reads YFSETQ. This CDR3 has 13 amino acids. Comment on this clonotype: The antigen is unknown.

A unique molecular identifier was carried by every single TCR cDNA molecule. TCRdb redid the calling of the 5' RACE reads with MiXCR, one entry per CDR3 protein. The sample includes roughly 82,000 distinct CDR3 sequences, over 9.5% of them seen just once. Stated time point: sample taken at primary tumor resection. Frozen PBMC, nontumor lung or tumor provided whole RNA, which was sequenced unsorted. The donors were 72 patients with non-small cell lung cancer that was early-stage and untreated. The specimen comprised PBMCs, sampled at surgery. This sequence joins TRBV5-1 and TRBJ2-5, with unresolved D. The source is a male donor with early-stage non-small cell lung cancer. CDR3: CASSLTVSETQYF. The CDR3 nucleotides are TGCGCCAGCAGCTTGACAGTCTCAGAGACCCAGTACTTC.